The 25 T cell receptor beta chains below come from one sample, sequenced in a study of blood T cell repertoires in COVID-19. Data came from immunoSEQ multiplex PCR; TCRdb stores just in-frame clones and leaves some out. The data show approximately 110,000 clones, 65% to 90% seen once. What was sequenced was peripheral blood. These receptors were collected from an elderly woman with active or convalescent COVID-19.

The V and J genes are TRBV11-2 and TRBJ1-3; D ambiguous. Trimming left V 5 bases short and J 0 bases short, with 11 bases between. From germline, CDR1 is SGHAT and CDR2 FQNNGV. This CDR3 contains 15 residues. This CDR3 reads CASSAHPNSGNTIYF. CDR3 bases: TGTGCCAGCAGCGCCCATCCTAACTCTGGAAACACCATATATTTT.

V and J are TRBV28 and TRBJ2-1, with a possible D match to TRBD1 (6 bases). V dropped 8 bases and J dropped 4 bases, with 15 bases sitting between them. CDR1 and CDR2 from the germline V gene are MDHEN and SYDVKM. This CDR3 contains 14 residues. The CDR3 spells CASVSTGTYNEQFF. CDR3 bases: TGTGCCAGCGTCTCGACAGGAACTTACAATGAGCAGTTCTTC.

The rearrangement uses TRBV10-3 and TRBJ1-2; 9 nucleotides line up with TRBD1. The CDR3 runs 16 residues. The ends lost 2 bases at V and 8 bases at J; junction bases unmatched: 12. Germline V gene sequence: CDR1 ENHRY, CDR2 SYGVKD. The CDR3 reads CAISEPRTGASRGYTF. The CDR3 nucleotides are TGTGCCATCAGTGAGCCTCGGACAGGGGCATCTCGAGGCTACACCTTC.

This sequence joins TRBV2 and TRBJ1-6; the D gene is possibly TRBD1 (6 bases). CDR1 and CDR2 from the germline V gene are SNHLY and FYNNEI. V dropped 6 bases and J dropped 7 bases, with 16 bases sitting between them. The CDR3 has 15 amino acids. CDR3 nucleotide sequence: TGTGCCAGCAGGGCCGGGGGGCCCCGCAATTCACCCCTCCACTTT. Encoded protein: CASRAGGPRNSPLHF.

The CDR3 region has the DNA TGTGCCAGCAGTTTATCATTTCGGCGGGCTAACACCGGGGAGCTGTTTTTT. This codes for CASSLSFRRANTGELFF. The chain recombines TRBV27 with TRBJ2-2, with D maybe TRBD2 (5 bases). Germline V gives CDR1 MNHEY, CDR2 SMNVEV (reference sequence). The CDR3 is 17 residues long. The V end was cut by 0 bases, the J end by 2 bases, with 13 bases between.

The V call is TRBV13, the J call TRBJ2-7; D is undetermined. The CDR3 runs 12 residues. V was clipped by 2 bases and J by 1 base, with 3 bases between them. Germline lookup yields CDR1 PRHDT and CDR2 FYEKMQ (reference sequence). The CDR3 bases are TGTGCCAGCAGCTTACAGTCCTACGAGCAGTACTTC. Amino acids: CASSLQSYEQYF.

The chain has TRBV5-1 and TRBJ2-1; TRBD2 aligns across 11 bases. The CDR3 extends over 17 amino acids. The V segment lost 2 bases and the J segment 2 bases; nucleotides outside the gene matches: 6. Germline CDR1 SGHRS, CDR2 YFSETQ. As DNA, the CDR3 is TGCGCCAGCAGCTTCTCTAGCGGGAGGCTAGCCTACAATGAGCAGTTCTTC. This encodes CASSFSSGRLAYNEQFF.

This clone was detected a few times. V usage is TRBV30 and J usage is TRBJ1-1; 9 nucleotides align to TRBD1. V trimming: 2 bases; J trimming: 5 bases; junction bases outside the gene matches: 6. This CDR3 spans 14 amino acids. Germline V gives CDR1 GTSNPN, CDR2 SVGIG (reference sequence). Here the CDR3 DNA reads TGTGCCTGGAGTCTACAGGGGGCGCGGACTGAAGCTTTCTTT. Translating it yields CAWSLQGARTEAFF.

This rearrangement joins TRBV27 to TRBJ1-2; 10 bases are a match to TRBD1. This CDR3 contains 14 residues. CDR1 and CDR2 (germline): MNHEY, SMNVEV (reference sequence). J was trimmed by 5 bases and V by 4 bases; bases with no gene match: 4. The CDR3 coding sequence is TGTGCCAGCAGTTCCCGACAGGGGGCGTATGGCTACACCTTC. The encoded protein is CASSSRQGAYGYTF.

V and J are TRBV6-2 or TRBV6-3 and TRBJ2-6; TRBD1 agrees at 8 bases. Trimming removed 5 bases from V and 2 bases from J; junction bases left unmatched: 14. Germline CDR1 is MNHEY and CDR2 is SVGEGT. The length of the CDR3 is 19 residues. In DNA, the CDR3 is TGTGCCAGCAGTGCTCACACCGGGACAGGCCTCACTGGGGCCAACGTCCTGACTTTC. Translation gives CASSAHTGTGLTGANVLTF.

This chain connects TRBV19 to TRBJ1-1; 7 bases fit TRBD1. The CDR3 runs 14 residues. Germline CDR1 and CDR2: LNHDA and SQIVND (reference sequence). V gave up 6 bases and J gave up 1 base; unmatched junction bases: 5. The CDR3 region has the DNA TGTGCCAGTAGGACGACAGGGCGGAACACTGAAGCTTTCTTT. This codes for CASRTTGRNTEAFF.

This clone was recorded a few times. The V call is TRBV5-1, the J call TRBJ2-4, with 10 positions matching TRBD2. In germline, CDR1 is SGHRS, CDR2 YFSETQ. The CDR3 contains 15 residues. Germline trimming cut 6 bases from V and 7 bases from J; bases unmatched to any gene: 10. CDR3 protein: CASTSSGSGGNIQYF. In DNA, the CDR3 is TGCGCCAGCACCTCTAGCGGGAGCGGCGGCAACATTCAGTACTTC.

The genes are TRBV7-8 and TRBJ2-7, with D perhaps matching TRBD2 (6 bases). Looked up from germline, CDR1 is SGHVS and CDR2 is FQNEAQ. V was shortened by 3 bases and J by 1 base, with 10 bases between the two germline ends. There are 14 residues in the CDR3. CDR3 in DNA: TGTGCCAGCAGCTTCGGGGGAGCTTCCTACGAGCAGTACTTC. It specifies CASSFGGASYEQYF.

This clone was picked up one time. The V and J genes are TRBV3-1 (or the pseudogene TRBV3-2) and TRBJ2-7; 8 bases align to TRBD2. This CDR3 contains 16 residues. The trim removed 2 bases at V and 5 bases at J, leaving 11 bases unmatched. Germline CDR1 reads LGHDT; CDR2 reads YNNKEL (reference sequence). DNA for the CDR3: TGTGCCAGCAGCCAACGGGGGAGCGGGAGAGTCAACGAGCAGTACTTC. Protein sequence: CASSQRGSGRVNEQYF.

For the CDR3, the DNA is TGCGCCAGCAGCCAAGAAAGGGACAGGTCATTTGATAGCAATCAGCCCCAGCATTTT. Translated, it gives CASSQERDRSFDSNQPQHF. The chain combines TRBV4-1 with TRBJ1-5; 8 bases match TRBD1. The germline V gene encodes CDR1 MGHRA and CDR2 YSYEKL. This CDR3 has 19 residues. J lost 0 bases, V lost 0 bases, and 10 bases had no gene match.

This chain links TRBV7-9 with TRBJ2-1; 9 bases agree with TRBD2. V dropped 6 bases and J dropped 0; count of bases not matched to a gene: 6. CDR1 SEHNR and CDR2 FQNEAQ come from the germline V gene (reference sequence). This CDR3 has 16 amino acids. The CDR3 region has the DNA TGTGCCAGCAGGCCAACTAGCGGGCGCTCCTACAATGAGCAGTTCTTC. Residues: CASRPTSGRSYNEQFF.

V gene TRBV3-1 (or the pseudogene TRBV3-2) combines with J gene TRBJ2-7; a weak D match, TRBD2 (5 bases). This CDR3 spans 16 amino acids. In germline, CDR1 is LGHDT, CDR2 YNNKEL (reference sequence). The V and J ends lost 3 bases and 2 bases respectively, with 17 bases between them. CDR3 bases: TGTGCCAGCAGCCATATCCAAGTGGAGGTGCCCTACGAGCAGTACTTC. This translates into CASSHIQVEVPYEQYF.

This clone occurred many times. Other DNA sequences in this specimen translate into the identical CDR3. The rearrangement joins TRBV9 to TRBJ1-4, with D possibly TRBD1 on 5 matching bases. The CDR3 is made up of 14 amino acids. V was cut by 3 bases and J by 5 bases, with 11 bases left in between. CDR1 and CDR2 (germline): SGDLS, YYNGEE. The CDR3 is CASSGDSLNEKLFF. CDR3 nucleotide sequence: TGTGCCAGCAGCGGCGACAGCCTCAATGAAAAACTGTTTTTT.

The chain links TRBV5-1 to TRBJ1-1; D perhaps matches TRBD1 (5 bases). The CDR3 has 14 residues. The germline V gene encodes CDR1 SGHRS and CDR2 YFSETQ. V lost 1 base and J lost 6, with 13 bases in between. CDR3 nucleotide sequence: TGCGCCAGCAGCTTGAACGGGGGTGGGGCTGAAGCTTTCTTT. It specifies CASSLNGGGAEAFF.

The chain couples TRBV19 to TRBJ2-1, with 11 bases identical to TRBD2. This CDR3 region has 14 residues. The germline CDR1 and CDR2 sequences are LNHDA and SQIVND (reference sequence). J lost 6 bases, V lost 6 bases, and 4 bases had no gene match. CDR3 nucleotide sequence: TGTGCCAGTAGGACTAGCGGGATAAGCAATGAGCAGTTCTTC. Translation: CASRTSGISNEQFF.

The table lists this clone with a count of one. The chain is built from TRBV27 and TRBJ2-7, with 13 positions matching TRBD2. The CDR3 is 14 residues long. Looked up from germline, CDR1 is MNHEY and CDR2 is SMNVEV (reference sequence). V shed 11 bases and J 4 bases; nucleotides not matched to a gene: 8. The CDR3 is CAAKRLAGGYEQYF. Here the CDR3 DNA reads TGTGCCGCGAAACGACTAGCGGGGGGTTACGAGCAGTACTTC.

The gene calls are TRBV11-2 and TRBJ2-2, with 7 nucleotides matching TRBD1. The CDR3 has 14 amino acids. The germline CDR1 and CDR2 sequences are SGHAT and FQNNGV. V gave up 5 bases and J gave up 5 bases; unmatched junction bases: 5. The CDR3 sequence is CASSPGQYTGELFF. Here the CDR3 DNA reads TGTGCCAGCAGCCCGGGACAGTATACCGGGGAGCTGTTTTTT.

This clone has only a few counts. The chain links TRBV3-1 (or the pseudogene TRBV3-2) to TRBJ2-5; 9 bases line up with TRBD1. V lost 6 bases and J lost 6; bases outside the gene matches: 14. The CDR3 has 16 amino acids. Germline assignment: CDR1 LGHDT and CDR2 YNNKEL (reference sequence). CDR3 loop: CASRDLSGTGKQTQYF. The DNA of the CDR3 is TGTGCCAGCAGAGACCTCTCCGGGACAGGGAAGCAGACCCAGTACTTC.

The J gene is TRBJ2-7, the V gene TRBV25-1, with unresolved D. The CDR3 is 13 residues long. V was trimmed by 1 base and J by 5 bases, leaving 9 bases between them. Germline V gene data show CDR1 as MGHDK and CDR2 as SYGVNS. In nucleotides, the CDR3 is TGTGCCAGCAGTGAATTGATCTATGACGAGCAGTACTTC. Translating it yields CASSELIYDEQYF.

The chain combines TRBV7-3 with TRBJ2-5, with D perhaps TRBD2 (6 bases). The CDR3 has 15 amino acids. V was trimmed by 3 bases and J by 1 base, leaving 12 bases between them. In germline, CDR1 is SGHTA, CDR2 FQGTGA. The CDR3 DNA reads as TGTGCCAGCAGCTTCGGAGGGAGTCGCCAAGAGACCCAGTACTTC. It encodes CASSFGGSRQETQYF.